These T cell receptor beta chains were read from a single sample in a study of T cell responses to AZD1222 COVID-19 vaccine. Profiling relied on immunoSEQ multiplex PCR, and the TCRdb table lists in-frame clones only, not all of them. The sample includes 80,000 to 100,000 clones, 70% to 90% of them seen just once. Material: peripheral blood, obtained on day 0 of AZD1222 vaccination. These receptors were taken from an adult in good health. The CDR3 runs from the conserved cysteine through the conserved F or W. The D gene is left open where the match is weak. Rows may omit the clone size; those that give it use once, few, many or a size class.

d_gene,j_gene,v_gene,abundance,CDR3aa
TRBD2,TRBJ2-2,TRBV5-6,once,CASSLWGLARRDTGELFF
.,TRBJ2-2,TRBV7-8,.,CASSPKTGELFF
.,TRBJ2-7,TRBV12-3/TRBV12-4,.,CASSLGYEQYF
.,TRBJ2-4,TRBV29-1,.,CSARTGLANIQYF
TRBD2,TRBJ2-1,TRBV27,.,CASSFGTSNYNEQFF
.,TRBJ2-7,TRBV5-8,.,CASSLIPYEQYF
.,TRBJ1-5,TRBV3-1/TRBV3-2,.,CASSQSRYQPQHF
.,TRBJ1-5,TRBV7-9,once,CASSLGTDSYSNQPQHF
.,TRBJ1-5,TRBV2,.,CASSPQNQPQHF
TRBD1,TRBJ2-7,TRBV6-6,.,CASSEQGETYEQYF
.,TRBJ1-2,TRBV5-5,.,CASSLGGGDYGYTF
TRBD2,TRBJ2-7,TRBV5-6,.,CASSTLQAGESYEQYF
.,TRBJ2-3,TRBV20-1,.,CSASDSQGEGTQYF
.,TRBJ2-3,TRBV19,.,CASSPPTGLGDTQYF
.,TRBJ2-7,TRBV7-9,.,CASSLASRDEQYF
.,TRBJ1-1,TRBV4-1,.,CASSPTVITEAFF
.,TRBJ1-5,TRBV2,.,CASSETGRGEHF
.,TRBJ2-3,TRBV6-4,.,CASRGVSDTQYF
TRBD2,TRBJ2-7,TRBV2,.,CASTRLADEQYF
.,TRBJ1-2,TRBV12-3/TRBV12-4,.,CASSLRGREGYTF
TRBD2,TRBJ2-1,TRBV6-1,medium-sized,CASSELAGGNNEQFF
.,TRBJ1-4,TRBV19,.,CASSIGFSGASNEKLFF
.,TRBJ2-7,TRBV3-1/TRBV3-2,.,CASSQVHTHEQYF
.,TRBJ2-4,TRBV11-3,.,CASSPHGGQNIQYF
TRBD2,TRBJ2-7,TRBV27,.,CASTPSSGSVGEQYF
TRBD2,TRBJ2-3,TRBV6-2/TRBV6-3,once,CASSKAGDTDTQYF
TRBD1,TRBJ1-6,TRBV6-5,.,CASGDGDRVTSPLHF
TRBD1,TRBJ1-3,TRBV10-1,.,CASSTPSTGLGNTIYF
.,TRBJ2-2,TRBV6-2/TRBV6-3,.,CASSYEGTGELFF